The TCR beta chain described here comes from a study of PD-L1 blockade in urothelial cancer. Study information: Most patients, about 90% of the roughly 29, were males with bladder-origin cancer. It was at 3 weeks (second dose) and 6 weeks after treatment start that blood was analyzed. T cells numbered a median of roughly 150,000 in the blood samples.

The germline CDR1 and CDR2 sequences are SGHKS and YYEKEE (reference sequence). Trimming cost V 0 bases and J 0 bases, with 4 bases left between them. The CDR3 consists of 14 residues. This clone appeared a few times. Sequenced by immunoSEQ multiplex PCR; TCRdb stores in-frame clones only, minus some. Found here are 58,000 or so clones, 86% of them singletons; the top ten hold 2.9%. The sample consisted of PBMCs, taken around atezolizumab (anti-PD-L1) treatment. The rearrangement joins TRBV5-5 to TRBJ1-5; no firm D call. This receptor was identified in a man in his forties or fifties with urothelial cancer. The CDR3: CASSLVYSNQPQHF. CDR3 sequence (DNA): TGTGCCAGCAGCTTGGTATATAGCAATCAGCCCCAGCATTTT.